Each of the 22 T cell receptor beta chains below was sequenced from the same sample in a study of T-cell reconstitution after alpha-beta-depleted transplantation in children. This sample's TCRbeta library carried unique molecular identifier barcodes. TCRdb analysed the PCR reads with MiXCR anew, one entry per CDR3 protein. The repertoire holds around 670,000 distinct CDR3 sequences, 10% to 15% seen once, with 0.79% in the top ten. Here the sequenced sample was PBMCs, taken before TCRalphabeta/CD19-depleted stem cell transplant. These receptors were taken from a girl aged 2-10 years with congenital amegakaryocytic thrombocytopenia, due to receive a stem cell transplant.

V and J are TRBV20-1 and TRBJ2-3, with D maybe TRBD2 (6 bases). V dropped 1 base and J dropped 4 bases, with 21 bases sitting between them. The CDR3 has 17 residues. The germline CDR1 and CDR2 sequences are DFQATT and SNEGSKA (reference sequence). In nucleotides, the CDR3 is TGCAGTGCTAGAGTCAACACTGGAGGGTCGGCGGCAGATACGCAGTATTTT. Its translation is CSARVNTGGSAADTQYF.

This clonotype was counted a few times. This rearrangement joins TRBV4-2 to TRBJ1-2, with a weak D call TRBD1 (5 bases). Trimming removed 0 bases from V and 4 bases from J, with 12 bases in between. The length of the CDR3 is 15 residues. The germline V gene encodes CDR1 LGHNA and CDR2 YNFKEQ. CDR3 residues: CASSQDRKGPYGYTF. CDR3 coding DNA: TGTGCCAGCAGCCAAGATCGGAAGGGGCCCTATGGCTACACCTTC.

This clonotype has ten or more counts. The V and J genes are TRBV3-1 and TRBJ2-5; 10 bases are a match to TRBD2. The CDR3 runs 16 residues. After removal of 4 bases from V and 5 bases from J, the junction contained 10 bases not matched to a gene. Germline-derived CDR1 and CDR2 are LGHDT and YNNKEL (reference sequence). The CDR3 DNA reads TGTGCCAGCAGCCTCCCTCTAGCGGGAGATGCGGAGACCCAGTACTTC. Amino acids: CASSLPLAGDAETQYF.

This clonotype was observed many times. The gene calls are TRBV20-1 and TRBJ2-3; tentatively, D is TRBD2 (6 bases). Germline-derived CDR1 and CDR2 are DFQATT and SNEGSKA (reference sequence). Trimming took 4 bases from V and 2 from J, leaving 19 bases between them. The CDR3 runs to 16 residues. CDR3 in amino acids: CSATSYSGSFTDTQYF. CDR3 nucleotide sequence: TGCAGTGCTACCTCCTATAGCGGATCTTTCACAGATACGCAGTATTTT.

Many counts were recorded for this clonotype. The chain joins TRBV20-1 to TRBJ2-1; D might be TRBD2 (5 bases). Germline values: CDR1 DFQATT, CDR2 SNEGSKA (reference sequence). V was clipped by 3 bases and J by 5 bases, with 17 bases between them. The CDR3 has 15 amino acids. Here the CDR3 DNA reads TGCAGTGCTAGCCAATCTAGCCCGTCTAACAATGAGCAGTTCTTC. Its translation: CSASQSSPSNNEQFF.

In its sample, this clonotype was seen many times. J is TRBJ2-3 and V is TRBV29-1, with 10 bases matching TRBD2. V was clipped by 6 bases and J by 2 bases; unmatched bases: 8. The CDR3 extends over 15 amino acids. Per the germline V gene, CDR1 is SQVTM and CDR2 is ANQGSEA. The CDR3 nucleotides are TGCAGCGTGGACAAAACTAGCGGGACCACAGATACGCAGTATTTT. Encoded protein: CSVDKTSGTTDTQYF.

This chain connects TRBV7-9 to TRBJ2-7, with 7 nucleotides matching TRBD1. This CDR3 region has 14 residues. CDR1 and CDR2 (germline): SEHNR, FQNEAQ (reference sequence). Trimming took 5 bases from V and 0 from J; bases not matched to a gene: 4. This chain's CDR3 is CASSRGDSSYEQYF. In DNA, the CDR3 is TGTGCCAGCAGCCGAGGGGACAGCTCCTACGAGCAGTACTTC.

This clonotype has only a few counts. The chain carries TRBV5-1 and TRBJ2-1; TRBD1 is a possible D gene (5 bases). The V gene lost 0 bases and the J gene lost 0 bases, with 16 bases spanning the gap. Per the germline V gene, CDR1 is SGHRS and CDR2 is YFSETQ. CDR3 length: 18 residues. In nucleotides, the CDR3 is TGCGCCAGCAGCTTGGAATCGACAGAGAGTCGCTCCTACAATGAGCAGTTCTTC. Its protein is CASSLESTESRSYNEQFF.

V is TRBV3-1 and J is TRBJ2-7; the match to TRBD2 covers 8 bases. CDR3 size: 16 residues. In germline, CDR1 is LGHDT, CDR2 YNNKEL (reference sequence). V gave up 4 bases and J gave up 4 bases; unmatched junction bases: 12. CDR3 in DNA: TGTGCCAGCAGCCGCCTCGGACTAGCAGGTTTTTACGAGCAGTACTTC. Translated, it gives CASSRLGLAGFYEQYF.

This clonotype was found a few times. This chain connects TRBV11-2 to TRBJ2-1; 7 nucleotides align to TRBD2. V trimming: 7 bases; J trimming: 3 bases; junction bases outside the gene matches: 24. Germline-derived CDR1 and CDR2 are SGHAT and FQNNGV. The CDR3 length is 20 residues. The CDR3 protein is CASNGWPSAGGRSRYNEQFF. The DNA for the CDR3 is TGTGCCAGCAATGGTTGGCCATCCGCGGGCGGGAGATCCCGCTACAATGAGCAGTTCTTC.

This clonotype was observed a handful of times. This chain links TRBV12-3 or TRBV12-4 with TRBJ2-1; the match to TRBD2 covers 7 bases. There are 16 residues in the CDR3. V lost 6 bases to trimming and J lost 0 bases; unmatched junction nucleotides: 8. The DNA of the CDR3 is TGTGCCAGCAGAGAAGCGGGAATGAGCTCCTACAATGAGCAGTTCTTC. Its translation is CASREAGMSSYNEQFF.

With regard to this clonotype: A read error may explain this, as a much larger clone is one base away. CDR3 sequence (DNA): TGCAGCGTTATCCCCTGGCACAGGGTAATCAATGAGCAGTTCTTC. Amino acid sequence: CSVIPWHRVINEQFF. V usage is TRBV29-1 and J usage is TRBJ2-1; possible D gene TRBD1, 6 bases. This CDR3 comprises 15 residues. V was shortened by 5 bases and J by 6 bases, with 20 bases between the two germline ends. Germline loops: CDR1 SQVTM, CDR2 ANQGSEA.

A note on this clonotype: This may come from a read error, since a much larger clone is one base off. This chain connects TRBV20-1 to TRBJ2-1, with TRBD1 matching over 7 bases. In germline, CDR1 is DFQATT, CDR2 SNEGSKA (reference sequence). This CDR3 is built from 16 residues. The DNA for the CDR3 is TGCTGTGCTAGAAAGCCCCGGGACAGCGTGAACAATGAGCAGTTCTTC. It encodes CCARKPRDSVNNEQFF.

This clonotype was recorded a few times. The V call is TRBV29-1, the J call TRBJ2-7; TRBD2 aligns across 10 bases. The CDR3 covers 15 residues. The J segment lost 5 bases and the V segment lost 1 base, leaving 8 bases of the junction unmatched. The germline V gene has CDR1 SQVTM and CDR2 ANQGSEA. The CDR3 nucleotides read TGCAGCGTTGAAGGCAAGGCTAGCGGGAGCCACGAGCAGTACTTC. Translated, it gives CSVEGKASGSHEQYF.

This clonotype showed up just a few times. J is TRBJ2-2 and V is TRBV5-1; unclear D gene. Trimming pared 0 bases from V and 4 bases from J, leaving 7 bases between. The CDR3 runs 14 residues. The germline CDR1 and CDR2 sequences are SGHRS and YFSETQ. CDR3 loop: CASSLDSSTGELFF. The CDR3 coding sequence is TGCGCCAGCAGCTTGGACAGTTCCACCGGGGAGCTGTTTTTT.

At least ten counts were recorded for this clonotype. The rearrangement joins TRBV5-1 to TRBJ1-2; D possibly corresponds to TRBD1 (6 bases). The CDR3 runs 13 residues. The germline V gene has CDR1 SGHRS and CDR2 YFSETQ. V lost 0 bases and J lost 5, with 8 bases in between. CDR3 nucleotides: TGCGCCAGCAGCTTGGCAGGGGAGTATGGCTACACCTTC. Protein: CASSLAGEYGYTF.

The rearrangement uses TRBV6-1 and TRBJ2-3, with a possible D match to TRBD2 (6 bases). Germline V gene data show CDR1 as MNHNS and CDR2 as SASEGT. With 6 bases removed from V and 4 bases from J, the gap between germline ends came to 14 bases. The CDR3 has 14 residues. The CDR3, as DNA: TGTGCCAGCAGGAAGCGGGTAGTAGCAGATACGCAGTATTTT. Amino acids: CASRKRVVADTQYF.

V usage is TRBV20-1 and J usage is TRBJ2-1; tentatively, D is TRBD1 (5 bases). Germline loops: CDR1 DFQATT, CDR2 SNEGSKA (reference sequence). This CDR3 is 16 amino acids long. V dropped 3 bases and J dropped 9 bases, with 24 bases sitting between them. This CDR3 reads CSASSPRDRSSGEQFF. In DNA, the CDR3 is TGCAGTGCTAGTTCCCCCCGTGACAGATCCTCTGGTGAGCAGTTCTTC.

This clonotype was observed at least ten times. The V gene is TRBV5-1, the J gene TRBJ2-7; D is uncertain. CDR1 is SGHRS, CDR2 YFSETQ, per germline. This CDR3 is 13 amino acids long. Trimming shortened V by 2 bases and J by 1 base, and 7 bases separated the two germline ends. In DNA, the CDR3 is TGCGCCAGCAGCTTCCGACAATCCTACGAGCAGTACTTC. Translating gives CASSFRQSYEQYF.

Only one count was recorded for this clonotype. V is TRBV20-1 and J is TRBJ2-6; no firm D call. There are 18 residues in the CDR3. Trimming cost V 0 bases and J 7 bases, with 22 bases left between them. In germline, CDR1 is DFQATT, CDR2 SNEGSKA (reference sequence). For the CDR3, the DNA is TGCAGTGCTAGAGATCCCCGCCAGGCCCCTCTGGGAGCCAACGTCCTGACTTTC. Its translation: CSARDPRQAPLGANVLTF.

The sample holds a few counts of this clonotype. The V call is TRBV6-2 or TRBV6-3, the J call TRBJ2-4; D is unclear. Germline loops: CDR1 MNHEY, CDR2 SVGEGT. V lost 6 bases, J lost 0 bases, and 12 bases lay in between. The CDR3 spans 15 residues. CDR3 in amino acids: CASRLKRLAKNIQYF. The CDR3 DNA reads as TGTGCCAGCAGACTTAAGCGATTAGCCAAAAACATTCAGTACTTC.

This clonotype was detected many times. The chain recombines TRBV5-1 with TRBJ2-1; D is possibly TRBD1 (6 bases). CDR3 length equals 15 residues. Deletions cut 4 bases from V and 4 bases from J, with 15 bases between. Germline V gene lookup returns CDR1 SGHRS and CDR2 YFSETQ. The CDR3 reads CASSPTRTVYNEQFF. The DNA for the CDR3 is TGCGCCAGCAGCCCGACCAGGACAGTTTACAATGAGCAGTTCTTC.